Described below is a single TCR beta chain sequence and its context. The target antigen is unknown. These data are taken from a study of graft-versus-host responses after intestinal transplantation. Overall study: Among the recipients, all got anti-thymocyte globulin induction and then tacrolimus and steroids for roughly three years.

Germline assignment: CDR1 SGHTA and CDR2 FQGNSA. V lost 1 base to trimming and J lost 7 bases, with 19 bases between them. The CDR3 has 16 amino acids. The data were produced by immunoSEQ multiplex PCR, yet TCRdb's version contains in-frame clones alone and is incomplete. The sample shows 80,000 to 90,000 clones, 75% to 90% of them seen only once. V gene TRBV7-2 combines with J gene TRBJ1-2; D is unclear. The clonotype was recovered from a human donor who received an intestinal transplant. Source: unstimulated CD4+ T cells sorted from spleen or lymph node cells, taken before intestinal transplant. The CDR3 is CASSLVTGKGLGGYTF. DNA for the CDR3: TGTGCCAGCAGCTTAGTCACGGGAAAGGGCTTGGGTGGCTACACCTTC.